One sample yielded the 3 T cell receptor beta chains listed below, sequenced in a study of cytomegalovirus exposure and HLA in healthy donors. 60 Vbeta and 13 Jbeta primers were used in PCR. The table came from immunoSEQ multiplex PCR; TCRdb's copy has only in-frame clones and leaves some out. In the table there are 20,000 to 30,000 clones, roughly 68% of which are singletons. The sequencing input was PBMCs. These receptors all stem from a woman aged 45-60 years in good health and CMV-seronegative.

This clone has only one observation. The chain recombines TRBV5-1 with TRBJ2-5; no clear D. The germline V and J ends were trimmed by 0 bases and 6 bases, with 6 bases remaining between them. The CDR3 is 12 amino acids. Germline loops: CDR1 SGHRS, CDR2 YFSETQ. The CDR3 DNA reads TGCGCCAGCAGCTTGGGTAGCAAGACCCAGTACTTC. Protein product: CASSLGSKTQYF.

This clone came up a few times. This chain uses TRBV6-5 with TRBJ1-2; TRBD1 might be the D (5 bases). Trimming left V 4 bases short and J 12 bases short, with 15 bases between. The CDR3 runs 12 residues. Germline V CDR1 and CDR2: MNHEY, SVGAGI. CDR3 residues: CASSSQTDRHTF. The DNA for the CDR3 is TGTGCCAGCAGTTCCCAAACTGACAGACACACCTTC.

The V gene is TRBV9, the J gene TRBJ2-3; TRBD2 agrees at 12 bases. The V gene's germline CDR1 is SGDLS and CDR2 YYNGEE. The CDR3 contains 16 residues. The J segment lost 2 bases and the V segment lost 4 bases, leaving 5 bases of the junction unmatched. For the CDR3, the DNA is TGTGCCAGCAGCCCCCGGACTAGCGGGACCACAGATACGCAGTATTTT. It specifies CASSPRTSGTTDTQYF.